This T cell receptor beta chain was sequenced for a study of post-analysis software for immune sequencing data. This clonotype came up many times. What it binds is not known. The authors incorporated unique molecular identifiers into the TCR beta cDNA libraries. TCRdb reprocessed the PCR reads via MiXCR and lists one record per CDR3 protein. The table lists around 250,000 distinct CDR3 sequences, 36% of them singletons. Trimming stripped 4 bases from V and 6 bases from J, with 8 bases between. Germline V lookup: CDR1 SQVTM, CDR2 ANQGSEA. The CDR3 sequence is 11 residues long. Overall study findings and caveats: Comparison of patients with controls showed about 5 TRBV segments more frequent in patients, TRBV5-6, TRBV5-1 and TRBV20-1 among them.

The J gene is TRBJ2-3, the V gene TRBV29-1, with D tentatively TRBD2 (5 bases). This TCR came from a girl aged 5-17 years with multiple sclerosis. Sequenced: blood. CDR3 in amino acids: CSVGTSDTQYF. Written as DNA, the CDR3 is TGCAGCGTTGGGACTTCGGATACGCAGTATTTT.